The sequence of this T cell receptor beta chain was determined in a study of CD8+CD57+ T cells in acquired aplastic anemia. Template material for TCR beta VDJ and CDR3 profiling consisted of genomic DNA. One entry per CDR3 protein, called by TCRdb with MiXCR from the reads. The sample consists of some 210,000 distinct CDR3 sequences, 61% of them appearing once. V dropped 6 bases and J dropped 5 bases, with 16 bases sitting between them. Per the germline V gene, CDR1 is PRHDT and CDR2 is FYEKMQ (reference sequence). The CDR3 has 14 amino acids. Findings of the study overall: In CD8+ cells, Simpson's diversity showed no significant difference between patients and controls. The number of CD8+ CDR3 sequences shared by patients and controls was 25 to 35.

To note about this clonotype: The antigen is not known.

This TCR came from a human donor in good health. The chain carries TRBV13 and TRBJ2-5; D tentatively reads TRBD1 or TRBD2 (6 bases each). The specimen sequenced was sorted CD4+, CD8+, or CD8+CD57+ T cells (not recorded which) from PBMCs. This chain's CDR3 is CASRHRGVTETQYF. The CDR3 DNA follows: TGTGCCAGCAGACATAGGGGGGTTACGGAGACCCAGTACTTC.